The 25 T cell receptor beta chains below were found in one sample sequenced in a study of regulatory T cells in long-lasting Graves disease. Time point specified: persistent/refractory GD, antithyroid drugs over 5 years with positive TRAb. PBMCs provided the RNA from which the TCR library was made. Library construction for TCR beta used iRepertoire HTBI primers and Arm-PCR of CDR3 regions. One entry per CDR3 protein results from TCRdb running MiXCR on the multiplex PCR reads. The data contain some 470,000 distinct CDR3 sequences, about 22% of them singletons. Here the sequenced sample was peripheral blood mononuclear cells (PBMCs), taken when the disease was refractory, from a patient treated with antithyroid drugs. These receptors came from a female donor with Graves disease.

This chain joins TRBV6-1 and TRBJ1-1; D is possibly TRBD1 (5 bases). V gave up 7 bases and J gave up 10 bases, with 16 bases separating them. The CDR3 has 12 residues. CDR1 and CDR2 (germline): MNHNS, SASEGT. Written as DNA, the CDR3 is TGTGCCAGCAATACAAAATGGGGCCCAGCTTTCTTT. Translating it yields CASNTKWGPAFF.

Many counts were recorded for this clonotype. This chain joins TRBV2 and TRBJ2-5; tentatively, D is TRBD2 (8 bases). The V gene's germline CDR1 is SNHLY and CDR2 FYNNEI. V lost 5 bases, J lost 5 bases, and 36 bases lay in between. There are 21 residues in the CDR3. CDR3 loop: CASSRNPGQQFLAGFGETQYF. CDR3 nucleotide sequence: TGTGCCAGCAGTCGCAACCCGGGACAGCAATTCCTAGCGGGTTTTGGGGAGACCCAGTACTTC. The variable domain in full, with the rest retrieved from reference TRBV2 and TRBJ2-5, is EPEVTQTPSHQVTQMGQEVILRCVPISNHLYFYWYRQILGQKVEFLVSFYNNEISEKSEIFDDQFSVERPDGSNFTLKIRSTKLEDSAMYFCASSRNPGQQFLAGFGETQYFGPGTRLLVL.

This clonotype was seen many times. A junction boundary mismatches the germline segment, possibly from a read error. The chain has TRBV28 and TRBJ2-5; D might be TRBD2 (7 bases). CDR3 length: 14 amino acids. CDR1 and CDR2 from the germline V gene are MDHEN and SYDVKM. The CDR3 here is CAGSMGGAQETQYF. The CDR3, as DNA: TGTGCCGGCAGCATGGGGGGGGCCCAAGAGACCCAGTACTTC.

This clonotype came up a few times. This chain uses TRBV4-1 with TRBJ1-4; D not resolved. Germline lookup yields CDR1 MGHRA and CDR2 YSYEKL. Trimming shortened V by 3 bases and J by 7 bases, and 15 bases separated the two germline ends. This CDR3 is built from 15 residues. The CDR3 is CASSHASAGREKLFF. The CDR3 region has the DNA TGCGCCAGCAGCCACGCAAGCGCCGGACGTGAAAAACTGTTTTTT.

A remark on this clonotype: This may arise from a read error, as a much more abundant clone is one base away. CDR3 amino acids: CASSGTWTLLYEQYF. The CDR3 DNA is TGTGCCAGCAGTGGAACCTGGACCCTACTCTACGAGCAGTACTTC. V gene TRBV6-2 or TRBV6-3 combines with J gene TRBJ2-7; D gene uncertain. V lost 5 bases, J lost 3 bases, and 17 bases lay in between. CDR3 length equals 15 residues. Germline loops: CDR1 MNHEY, CDR2 SVGEGT.

There are a few counts of this clonotype. The chain carries TRBV5-1 and TRBJ2-7; D might be TRBD2 (6 bases). This CDR3 contains 15 residues. V was trimmed by 4 bases and J by 1 base, leaving 15 bases between them. The germline V gene has CDR1 SGHRS and CDR2 YFSETQ. The CDR3 nucleotides read TGCGCCAGCAGCGCGGGACCGGGACCTTCCTACGAGCAGTACTTC. Its translation is CASSAGPGPSYEQYF. The full variable domain, with the rest looked up from reference TRBV5-1 and TRBJ2-7, is KAGVTQTPRYLIKTRGQQVTLSCSPISGHRSVSWYQQTPGQGLQFLFEYFSETQRNKGNFPGRFSGRQFSNSRSEMNVSTLELGDSALYLCASSAGPGPSYEQYFGPGTRLTVT.

This clonotype was counted ten times or more. This rearrangement joins TRBV24-1 to TRBJ2-7; a possible D gene is TRBD1 (6 bases). Germline V gives CDR1 KGHDR, CDR2 SFDVKD. With 4 bases removed from V and 6 bases from J, the gap between germline ends came to 18 bases. The CDR3 has 15 residues. The DNA for the CDR3 is TGTGCCACCAGTGACCGAAACAGGGACCTACGCGAGCAGTACTTC. Residues: CATSDRNRDLREQYF.

The chain uses TRBV10-1 and TRBJ2-3; D perhaps matches TRBD2 (6 bases). The CDR3 has 14 amino acids. From germline, CDR1 is WNHNN and CDR2 SYGVQD (reference sequence). V was shortened by 7 bases and J by 0 bases, with 11 bases between the two germline ends. This CDR3 reads CASNDGTSTDTQYF. The CDR3 coding sequence is TGCGCCAGCAATGACGGGACTAGCACAGATACGCAGTATTTT.

Only one count was recorded for this clonotype. A read error may be the cause here, since a much bigger clone is one base away. CDR3 loop: CASSLVPGQGQETRYF. The CDR3 DNA sequence: TGTGCCAGCAGCTTAGTGCCTGGACAGGGCCAAGAGACCCGGTACTTC. The chain links TRBV7-9 to TRBJ2-5; 8 bases match TRBD1. The CDR3 runs to 16 residues. Germline lookup yields CDR1 SEHNR and CDR2 FQNEAQ (reference sequence).

The sample holds many counts of this clonotype. V gene TRBV3-1 combines with J gene TRBJ1-2, with a tentative D call TRBD1 (6 bases). The CDR3 loop spans 12 amino acids. Looked up from germline, CDR1 is LGHDT and CDR2 is YNNKEL (reference sequence). Trimming removed 8 bases at V and 4 bases at J, with 11 bases between. This CDR3 reads CASLYRVYGYTF. In DNA form, the CDR3 reads TGTGCCAGCTTGTACAGGGTCTATGGCTACACCTTC.

This rearrangement joins TRBV12-3 or TRBV12-4 to TRBJ1-2; D gene ambiguous. CDR3 size: 13 residues. V shed 6 bases and J shed 7 bases, with 15 bases lying between them. The CDR3 loop is CASSEGGYGGYTF. The CDR3 coding sequence is TGTGCCAGCAGCGAGGGTGGCTACGGTGGCTACACCTTC.

This chain joins TRBV28 and TRBJ2-5, with D possibly called TRBD1 or TRBD2 (6 bases each). V was shortened by 8 bases and J by 5 bases, with 15 bases between the two germline ends. The germline CDR1 and CDR2 sequences are MDHEN and SYDVKM. This CDR3 region has 13 residues. CDR3 protein: CASLQGAGETQYF. DNA for the CDR3: TGTGCCAGCTTACAGGGAGCGGGCGAGACCCAGTACTTC. Full variable domain (remainder filled in from reference TRBV28 and TRBJ2-5): DVKVTQSSRYLVKRTGEKVFLECVQDMDHENMFWYRQDPGLGLRLIYFSYDVKMKEKGDIPEGYSVSREKKERFSLILESASTNQTSMYLCASLQGAGETQYFGPGTRLLVL.

The V gene is TRBV12-3 or TRBV12-4, the J gene TRBJ1-5; D not certain. Trimming shortened V by 8 bases and J by 4 bases, and 15 bases separated the two germline ends. CDR3 size: 14 residues. CDR3 amino acids: CASSLRPENQPQHF. The CDR3 nucleotides read TGTGCCAGCTCCCTTCGCCCGGAGAATCAGCCCCAGCATTTT.

This clonotype was observed a handful of times. The chain uses TRBV3-1 and TRBJ1-2, with D possibly TRBD1 on 5 matching bases. This CDR3 has 13 residues. The V and J ends lost 4 bases and 7 bases respectively, with 13 bases between them. Per germline, CDR1 LGHDT and CDR2 YNNKEL (reference sequence). CDR3 protein: CASSLTGSSGYTF. CDR3 nucleotides: TGTGCCAGCAGCCTTACAGGATCGAGTGGCTACACCTTC. Filled out from reference TRBV3-1 and TRBJ1-2, the complete variable domain reads DTAVSQTPKYLVTQMGNDKSIKCEQNLGHDTMYWYKQDSKKFLKIMFSYNNKELIINETVPNRFSPKSPDKAHLNLHINSLELGDSAVYFCASSLTGSSGYTFGSGTRLTVV.

This clonotype was seen ten or more times. This chain connects TRBV28 to TRBJ2-5, with 7 bases lining up with TRBD2. J was trimmed by 5 bases and V by 2 bases; bases with no gene match: 8. Germline CDR1 is MDHEN and CDR2 is SYDVKM. The CDR3 runs to 15 residues. As DNA, the CDR3 is TGTGCCAGCAGTTTAGCGGGAGTGGGGATGGAGACCCAGTACTTC. Translated, it gives CASSLAGVGMETQYF.

V gene TRBV15 combines with J gene TRBJ2-1, with TRBD2 matching over 8 bases. Germline trimming cut 0 bases from V and 8 bases from J; bases unmatched to any gene: 3. CDR1 and CDR2 (germline): LNHNV, YYDKDF (reference sequence). This CDR3 comprises 14 residues. The DNA for the CDR3 is TGTGCCACCAGCAGAGAGCTGACTAGCGATGAGCAGTTCTTC. Translation gives CATSRELTSDEQFF.

The chain couples TRBV29-1 to TRBJ2-5; 11 nucleotides align to TRBD1. This CDR3 is built from 14 residues. CDR1 and CDR2 (germline): SQVTM, ANQGSEA. The V and J ends lost 4 bases and 5 bases, in that order; junction bases with no gene match: 6. The CDR3 region is CSVGRTGGYETQYF. CDR3 nucleotide sequence: TGCAGCGTTGGCAGGACAGGGGGCTATGAGACCCAGTACTTC.

The chain carries TRBV25-1 and TRBJ1-1, with D uncertain. The germline CDR1 and CDR2 sequences are MGHDK and SYGVNS. The CDR3 covers 16 residues. V dropped 3 bases and J dropped 1 base, with 15 bases sitting between them. The CDR3 reads CASSDTVDRPNTEAFF. The CDR3, as DNA: TGTGCCAGCAGTGATACGGTCGATAGACCGAACACTGAAGCTTTCTTT.

This clonotype was picked up many times. CDR3 coding DNA: TGTGCCAGCAGCTTAGCCAGAAACACTGAAGCTTTCTTT. Its protein product is CASSLARNTEAFF. The chain employs TRBV7-2 and TRBJ1-1; D not resolved. CDR1 is SGHTA and CDR2 is FQGNSA in the germline V gene. The CDR3 has 13 residues. V lost 0 bases, J lost 2 bases, and 4 bases lay in between. The full variable domain, its missing parts supplied by reference TRBV7-2 and TRBJ1-1, is GAGVSQSPSNKVTEKGKDVELRCDPISGHTALYWYRQSLGQGLEFLIYFQGNSAPDKSGLPSDRFSAERTGGSVSTLTIQRTQQEDSAVYLCASSLARNTEAFFGQGTRLTVV.

This clonotype was seen at least ten times. This sequence joins TRBV27 and TRBJ1-6; 9 bases are shared with TRBD1. Looked up from germline, CDR1 is MNHEY and CDR2 is SMNVEV (reference sequence). Trimming removed 3 bases from V and 10 bases from J; junction bases left unmatched: 7. CDR3 size: 15 residues. DNA for the CDR3: TGTGCCAGCAGTTTCTCCGGACAGGGGCACTCACCCCTCCACTTT. The encoded protein is CASSFSGQGHSPLHF.

This clonotype was detected ten times or more. The gene calls are TRBV28 and TRBJ2-7; weak D call: TRBD1 (5 bases). The CDR3 loop spans 14 amino acids. The germline V gene encodes CDR1 MDHEN and CDR2 SYDVKM. The V end was cut by 3 bases, the J end by 3 bases, with 12 bases between. The DNA of the CDR3 is TGTGCCAGCAGTTTGGCGGAGACAGTCTACGAGCAGTACTTC. Translation gives CASSLAETVYEQYF. Filled out from reference TRBV28 and TRBJ2-7, the complete variable domain reads DVKVTQSSRYLVKRTGEKVFLECVQDMDHENMFWYRQDPGLGLRLIYFSYDVKMKEKGDIPEGYSVSREKKERFSLILESASTNQTSMYLCASSLAETVYEQYFGPGTRLTVT.

This clonotype was observed a few times. This likely stems from a read error, as it lies one base from a far larger clone. The chain employs TRBV11-2 and TRBJ1-5; D not resolved. Germline V lookup: CDR1 SGHAT, CDR2 FQNNGV. Deletions cut 1 base from V and 5 bases from J, with 6 bases between. The CDR3 is 13 residues long. CDR3 region: CASSLAWDQPQHF. The DNA for the CDR3 is TGTGCCAGCAGCTTAGCCTGGGATCAGCCCCAGCATTTT.

Ten or more counts support this clonotype. The chain joins TRBV7-2 to TRBJ1-1; D gene unclear. Germline V CDR1 and CDR2: SGHTA, FQGNSA. The CDR3 sequence is 17 residues long. Deletions cut 0 bases from V and 1 base from J, with 15 bases between. The CDR3 here is CASSLARMEASNTEAFF. The CDR3 nucleotides are TGTGCCAGCAGCTTAGCGAGGATGGAAGCATCGAACACTGAAGCTTTCTTT.

The gene calls are TRBV5-6 and TRBJ2-7; the match to TRBD1 covers 7 bases. The CDR3 consists of 15 residues. With V trimmed by 1 base and J by 0 bases, 4 bases remained unmatched. CDR1 is SGHDT, CDR2 YYEEEE, per germline. CDR3 in DNA: TGTGCCAGCAGCTTGTTGGGACAGCGCTCCTACGAGCAGTACTTC. Protein sequence: CASSLLGQRSYEQYF.

The chain joins TRBV19 to TRBJ2-2; D unresolved. Per germline, CDR1 LNHDA and CDR2 SQIVND (reference sequence). This CDR3 has 14 amino acids. The V gene lost 6 bases and the J gene lost 5 bases, with 13 bases spanning the gap. The CDR3: CASSTSPGTGELFF. The CDR3 DNA sequence: TGTGCCAGTAGCACATCCCCCGGGACCGGGGAGCTGTTTTTT. The full variable domain, with the rest looked up from reference TRBV19 and TRBJ2-2, is DGGITQSPKYLFRKEGQNVTLSCEQNLNHDAMYWYRQDPGQGLRLIYYSQIVNDFQKGDIAEGYSVSREKKESFPLTVTSAQKNPTAFYLCASSTSPGTGELFFGEGSRLTVL.